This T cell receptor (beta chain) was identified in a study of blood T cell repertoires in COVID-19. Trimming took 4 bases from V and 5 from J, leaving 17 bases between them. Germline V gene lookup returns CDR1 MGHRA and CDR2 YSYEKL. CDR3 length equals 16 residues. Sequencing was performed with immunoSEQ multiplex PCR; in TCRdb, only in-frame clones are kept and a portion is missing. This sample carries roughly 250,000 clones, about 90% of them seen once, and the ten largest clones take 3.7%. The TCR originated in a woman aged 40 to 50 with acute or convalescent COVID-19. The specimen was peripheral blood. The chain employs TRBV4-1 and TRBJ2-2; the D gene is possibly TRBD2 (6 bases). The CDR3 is CASSRALGLGTGELFF. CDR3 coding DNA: TGCGCCAGCAGCCGGGCCCTGGGACTGGGGACCGGGGAGCTGTTTTTT.